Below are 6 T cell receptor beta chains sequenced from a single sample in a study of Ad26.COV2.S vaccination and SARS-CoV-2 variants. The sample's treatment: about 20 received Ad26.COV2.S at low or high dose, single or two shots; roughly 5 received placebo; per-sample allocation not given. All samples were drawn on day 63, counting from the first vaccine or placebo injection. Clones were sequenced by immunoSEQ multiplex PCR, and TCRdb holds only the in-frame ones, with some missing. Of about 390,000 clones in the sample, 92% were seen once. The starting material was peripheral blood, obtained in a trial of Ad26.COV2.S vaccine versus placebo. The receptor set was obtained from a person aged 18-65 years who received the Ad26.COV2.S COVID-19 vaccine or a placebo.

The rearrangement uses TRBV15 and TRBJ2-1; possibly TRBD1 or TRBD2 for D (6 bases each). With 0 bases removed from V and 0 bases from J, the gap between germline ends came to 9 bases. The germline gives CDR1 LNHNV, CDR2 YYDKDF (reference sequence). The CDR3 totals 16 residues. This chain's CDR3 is CATSREGGSSYNEQFF. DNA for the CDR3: TGTGCCACCAGCAGAGAAGGGGGGAGCTCCTACAATGAGCAGTTCTTC.

CDR3 nucleotide sequence: TGTGCCAGCAGCTTGGGAGGGGTAGCTAACTATGGCTACACCTTC. This translates into CASSLGGVANYGYTF. The J gene is TRBJ1-2, the V gene TRBV5-4, with D maybe TRBD1 (5 bases). This CDR3 contains 15 residues. In germline, CDR1 is SGHNT, CDR2 YYREEE (reference sequence). V lost 0 bases, J lost 0 bases, and 9 bases lay in between.

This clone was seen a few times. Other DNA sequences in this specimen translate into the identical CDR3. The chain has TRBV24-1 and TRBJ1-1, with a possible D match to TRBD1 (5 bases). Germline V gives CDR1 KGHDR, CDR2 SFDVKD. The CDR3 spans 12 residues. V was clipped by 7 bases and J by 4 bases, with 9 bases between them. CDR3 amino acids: CATSAGSTEAFF. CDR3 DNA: TGTGCCACCAGCGCAGGGAGCACTGAAGCTTTCTTT.

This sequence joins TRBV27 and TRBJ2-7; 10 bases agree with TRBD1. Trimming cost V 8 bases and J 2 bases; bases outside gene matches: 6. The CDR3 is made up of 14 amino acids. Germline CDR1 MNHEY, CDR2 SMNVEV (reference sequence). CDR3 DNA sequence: TGTGCCAGCGGCTCCGGGACAGGGGCCTACGAGCAGTACTTC. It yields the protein CASGSGTGAYEQYF.

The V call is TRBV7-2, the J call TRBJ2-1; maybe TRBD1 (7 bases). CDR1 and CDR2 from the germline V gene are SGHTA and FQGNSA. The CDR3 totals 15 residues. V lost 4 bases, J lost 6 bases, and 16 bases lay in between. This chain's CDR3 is CASSSGGLGGNEQFF. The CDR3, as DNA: TGTGCCAGCAGCTCAGGGGGGCTAGGAGGCAATGAGCAGTTCTTC. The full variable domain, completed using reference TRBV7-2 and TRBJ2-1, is GAGVSQSPSNKVTEKGKDVELRCDPISGHTALYWYRQSLGQGLEFLIYFQGNSAPDKSGLPSDRFSAERTGGSVSTLTIQRTQQEDSAVYLCASSSGGLGGNEQFFGPGTRLTVL.

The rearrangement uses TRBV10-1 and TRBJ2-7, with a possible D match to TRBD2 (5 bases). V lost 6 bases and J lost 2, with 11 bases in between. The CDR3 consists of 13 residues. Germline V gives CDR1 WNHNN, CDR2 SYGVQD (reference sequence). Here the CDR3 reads CASSSGLAYEQYF. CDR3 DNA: TGCGCCAGCAGCTCAGGACTGGCCTACGAGCAGTACTTC.